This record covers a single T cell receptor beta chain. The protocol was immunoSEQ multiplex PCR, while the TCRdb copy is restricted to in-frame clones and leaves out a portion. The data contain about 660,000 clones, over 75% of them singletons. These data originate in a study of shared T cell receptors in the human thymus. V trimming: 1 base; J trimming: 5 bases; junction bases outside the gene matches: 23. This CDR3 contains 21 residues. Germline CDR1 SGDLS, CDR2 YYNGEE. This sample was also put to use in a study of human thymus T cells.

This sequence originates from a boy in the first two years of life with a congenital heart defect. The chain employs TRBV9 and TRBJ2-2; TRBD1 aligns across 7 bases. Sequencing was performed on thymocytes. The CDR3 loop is CASSVSPGDSRGFLGTGELFF. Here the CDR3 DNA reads TGTGCCAGCAGCGTATCACCCGGGGACAGTAGGGGCTTCCTAGGGACCGGGGAGCTGTTTTTT.